The next 21 T cell receptor beta chains were all read from a single sample in a study of T cells after yellow fever vaccination. TCRdb analysed the 5' RACE reads with MiXCR anew, one entry per CDR3 protein. The sample includes 300,000 to 400,000 distinct CDR3 sequences, 6.2% seen only once; the top ten take approximately 16%. This material consisted of PBMCs, taken 5 days after the yellow fever booster vaccination. The receptors originated from a young man who received the YFV17D yellow fever vaccine.

The V and J genes are TRBV7-2 and TRBJ1-1; maybe TRBD1 (5 bases). Trimming left V 1 base short and J 5 bases short, with 11 bases between. CDR3 size: 14 residues. Germline loops: CDR1 SGHTA, CDR2 FQGNSA. The CDR3 DNA sequence: TGTGCCAGCAGCTTAGTCAGGGCCCCTACTGAAGCTTTCTTT. As protein: CASSLVRAPTEAFF.

CDR3 sequence: CSVRGDFNYGYTF. Written as DNA, the CDR3 is TGCAGCGTCCGAGGGGACTTTAACTATGGCTACACCTTC. The genes are TRBV29-1 and TRBJ1-2, with D perhaps TRBD1 (5 bases). This CDR3 has 13 amino acids. CDR1 is SQVTM, CDR2 ANQGSEA, per germline. V lost 6 bases and J 1 base, leaving 12 bases between the germline ends.

The genes are TRBV6-1 and TRBJ2-1; 13 nucleotides match TRBD2. V lost 6 bases and J lost 4; bases outside the gene matches: 9. Germline V gene sequence: CDR1 MNHNS, CDR2 SASEGT. The CDR3 loop spans 17 amino acids. This CDR3 reads CASSPTSGRRDYNEQFF. As DNA, the CDR3 is TGTGCCAGCAGCCCGACTAGCGGGAGGAGGGATTACAATGAGCAGTTCTTC.

This clonotype was observed a handful of times. This rearrangement joins TRBV7-8 to TRBJ2-7; tentative D call: TRBD1 (5 bases). The CDR3 contains 15 residues. Trimming took 2 bases from V and 0 from J, leaving 11 bases between them. CDR1 and CDR2 from the germline V gene are SGHVS and FQNEAQ. CDR3 DNA: TGTGCCAGCAGCTTAACAGGAGCCCCCTCCTACGAGCAGTACTTC. Its translation: CASSLTGAPSYEQYF.

There are many counts of this clonotype. The chain combines TRBV2 with TRBJ2-7, with D perhaps TRBD2 (6 bases). V lost 3 bases and J lost 0, with 21 bases in between. There are 18 residues in the CDR3. Germline V gene data show CDR1 as SNHLY and CDR2 as FYNNEI. The CDR3 DNA follows: TGTGCCAGCAGTGATGGTGACAGCCGTAGGGAGGACTCCTACGAGCAGTACTTC. Protein product: CASSDGDSRREDSYEQYF.

This clonotype has a count of ten or more. The chain recombines TRBV20-1 with TRBJ2-3, with 9 bases lining up with TRBD2. Germline CDR1 reads DFQATT; CDR2 reads SNEGSKA (reference sequence). The CDR3 runs to 14 residues. The ends lost 3 bases at V and 5 bases at J; junction bases unmatched: 6. For the CDR3, the DNA is TGCAGTGCTAGGGCGGGAGGGCCTGTAGATACGCAGTATTTT. Translation gives CSARAGGPVDTQYF.

V and J are TRBV12-3 or TRBV12-4 and TRBJ2-7, with 9 nucleotides matching TRBD2. V dropped 4 bases and J dropped 4; count of bases not matched to a gene: 14. This CDR3 has 17 amino acids. The CDR3 region is CASSWREGRSYTYEQYF. The CDR3 nucleotides are TGTGCCAGCAGTTGGCGGGAGGGCCGATCGTATACTTACGAGCAGTACTTC.

The chain couples TRBV5-1 to TRBJ2-2; D gene uncertain. Per germline, CDR1 SGHRS and CDR2 YFSETQ. The length of the CDR3 is 15 residues. V was clipped by 5 bases and J by 0 bases, with 11 bases between them. CDR3 DNA: TGCGCCAGCAGTGATGGTCCGGCGAACACCGGGGAGCTGTTTTTT. Translated: CASSDGPANTGELFF. Filled out from reference TRBV5-1 and TRBJ2-2, the complete variable domain reads KAGVTQTPRYLIKTRGQQVTLSCSPISGHRSVSWYQQTPGQGLQFLFEYFSETQRNKGNFPGRFSGRQFSNSRSEMNVSTLELGDSALYLCASSDGPANTGELFFGEGSRLTVL.

CDR3 nucleotides: TGTGCCAGCAGACGGTTGGAGGGCGGGAGGGAGAATGTGTATTTT. Its protein is CASRRLEGGRENVYF. The gene calls are TRBV5-6 and TRBJ2-3; 9 bases are a match to TRBD2. After removal of 5 bases from V and 14 bases from J, the junction contained 18 bases not matched to a gene. This CDR3 has 15 residues. Germline V gene sequence: CDR1 SGHDT, CDR2 YYEEEE.

The V and J genes are TRBV20-1 and TRBJ2-1; D ambiguous. CDR1 and CDR2 from the germline V gene are DFQATT and SNEGSKA (reference sequence). The V and J ends lost 1 base and 0 bases respectively, with 13 bases between them. The CDR3 length is 16 residues. CDR3 sequence reads: CSARVAGKGSYNEQFF. In DNA, the CDR3 is TGCAGTGCTAGAGTTGCCGGAAAGGGCTCCTACAATGAGCAGTTCTTC.

This clonotype was observed at least ten times. The chain has TRBV20-1 and TRBJ2-7; no firm D call. V was cut by 3 bases and J by 0 bases, with 6 bases left in between. The V gene's germline CDR1 is DFQATT and CDR2 SNEGSKA (reference sequence). The CDR3 runs to 12 residues. For the CDR3, the DNA is TGCAGTGCTAGGTTCAACTCCTACGAGCAGTACTTC. It codes for CSARFNSYEQYF.

J is TRBJ2-3 and V is TRBV20-1, with 9 bases fitting TRBD1. The CDR3 runs 13 residues. Germline CDR1 DFQATT, CDR2 SNEGSKA (reference sequence). CDR3: CSPRTGGTDTQYF. The CDR3 region has the DNA TGCAGCCCCCGGACAGGGGGCACAGATACGCAGTATTTT.

As regards this clonotype: This may be a read error: a much more frequent sequence differs by one nucleotide. The chain employs TRBV21-1 and TRBJ2-3; the table's TRBD2 call for D was not verified on the DNA. TRBV21-1 is a documented pseudogene. This CDR3 is 21 amino acids long. CDR3 coding DNA: TGTCCCAGCAGCAAAGCTGGCCCTCCGGTTTGGGTGACTAGCGGCACAGATACGCAGTATTTT. Its translation: CPSSKAGPPVWVTSGTDTQYF.

There are many counts of this clonotype. The chain combines TRBV7-9 with TRBJ2-2; perhaps TRBD2 as D (5 bases). V was trimmed by 0 bases and J by 4 bases, leaving 6 bases between them. The CDR3 contains 14 residues. Looked up from germline, CDR1 is SEHNR and CDR2 is FQNEAQ (reference sequence). CDR3 DNA: TGTGCCAGCAGCTTAGCGGGAGCCACCGGGGAGCTGTTTTTT. Translation gives CASSLAGATGELFF.

This clonotype was detected ten times or more. This chain uses TRBV29-1 with TRBJ2-7; a possible D gene is TRBD1 (7 bases). The germline V and J ends were trimmed by 4 bases and 1 base, with 11 bases remaining between them. The CDR3 has 13 amino acids. Germline-derived CDR1 and CDR2 are SQVTM and ANQGSEA. The DNA for the CDR3 is TGCAGCGTTGGACAGGGAGGATCCTACGAGCAGTACTTC. Amino acids: CSVGQGGSYEQYF.

This clonotype was counted ten times or more. The chain employs TRBV4-2 and TRBJ1-6; 10 bases align to TRBD1. The trim removed 4 bases at V and 7 bases at J, leaving 7 bases unmatched. The V gene's germline CDR1 is LGHNA and CDR2 YNFKEQ. The CDR3 is 16 residues long. The CDR3 DNA reads TGTGCCAGCAGCCTAAGGGGGGGACAGGGGAATTCACCCCTCCACTTT. Its protein product is CASSLRGGQGNSPLHF.

This clonotype showed up just a few times. This chain joins TRBV5-5 and TRBJ1-2; D is perhaps TRBD1 (6 bases). Germline V CDR1 and CDR2: SGHKS, YYEKEE (reference sequence). V lost 1 base and J 1 base, leaving 11 bases between the germline ends. The CDR3 length is 15 residues. In nucleotides, the CDR3 is TGTGCCAGCAGCTTGTGGACAGACGTTAACTATGGCTACACCTTC. This codes for CASSLWTDVNYGYTF.

Regarding this clonotype: Since a much larger clone is just one base distant, this may be a read error. The conserved final phenylalanine or tryptophan is absent from the CDR3, which likely points to a read error. The rearrangement links TRBV3-1 to TRBJ2-3; no reliable D call. CDR3 length: 13 residues. Germline CDR1 and CDR2: LGHDT and YNNKEL (reference sequence). V lost 5 bases, J lost 7 bases, and 13 bases lay in between. The CDR3 region is CASSLQGSYTQYL. In DNA, the CDR3 is TGTGCCAGCAGCTTACAAGGATCCTATACGCAGTATTTA.

Only a few counts were recorded for this clonotype. The chain employs TRBV6-2 or TRBV6-3 and TRBJ1-1; 7 bases agree with TRBD1. This CDR3 comprises 19 residues. After removal of 7 bases from V and 0 bases from J, the junction contained 20 bases not matched to a gene. Per germline, CDR1 MNHEY and CDR2 SVGEGT. The CDR3 nucleotides read TGTGCCAGCACCCTGGGGACAGCTCTCGGGCTAGGCATGAACACTGAAGCTTTCTTT. This sequence encodes CASTLGTALGLGMNTEAFF.

This clonotype was seen only a few times. The V gene is TRBV7-2, the J gene TRBJ2-7; 12 bases match TRBD2. Germline V gene data show CDR1 as SGHTA and CDR2 as FQGNSA. V trimming: 1 base; J trimming: 8 bases; junction bases outside the gene matches: 3. The CDR3 is 14 amino acids. The CDR3, as DNA: TGTGCCAGCAGCTTAGAACTAGCGGGAGGAAAGCAGTACTTC. Its protein product is CASSLELAGGKQYF.

This clonotype was observed a handful of times. This CDR3 reads CASKGLNEKLFF. The CDR3 DNA reads as TGTGCCAGCAAAGGGCTGAATGAAAAACTGTTTTTT. The chain has TRBV28 and TRBJ1-4, with D unclear. Germline CDR1 and CDR2: MDHEN and SYDVKM. Trimming took off 7 bases at V and 5 bases at J, with 8 bases between the two ends. This CDR3 spans 12 amino acids. Filled out from reference TRBV28 and TRBJ1-4, the complete variable domain reads DVKVTQSSRYLVKRTGEKVFLECVQDMDHENMFWYRQDPGLGLRLIYFSYDVKMKEKGDIPEGYSVSREKKERFSLILESASTNQTSMYLCASKGLNEKLFFGSGTQLSVL.